This T cell receptor (beta chain) was recorded in a study of T-cell memory formation after mild COVID-19. Whole-study results and caveats: The CD4+ clones that contracted clustered mainly within CM and EM, and the CD8+ clones concentrated in EMRA. Clonal second-wave expansions that peaked on day 37 had unconfirmed SARS-CoV-2 specificity. A subset of responding clones appeared in pre-infection memory, suggesting cross-reactive memory joined. A balance of CD4 and CD8 characterized clones contracting day 15 to 85, whereas later expanders leaned CD4+.

Germline lookup yields CDR1 MNHNS and CDR2 SASEGT. Losses at the gene ends were 6 bases for V and 1 base for J; bases not matched to a gene: 3. The CDR3 is 13 amino acids. TCRdb re-called the 5' RACE reads through MiXCR, storing one row per CDR3 protein. The repertoire holds 150,000 to 200,000 distinct CDR3 sequences, with 16% as singletons. This clonotype was seen more than once but under ten times. Its antigen is as yet unknown. The sequenced sample was PBMCs or a T cell subset sorted from them (not recorded which). This sequence joins TRBV6-1 and TRBJ2-7, with 7 bases fitting TRBD2. The receptor comes from an adult woman who had mild COVID-19 (a few samples of this study predate the infection). Cell type and time point are not known. CDR3 nucleotides: TGTGCCAGCAGGTCGGGGGGATCCTACGAGCAGTACTTC. Translation gives CASRSGGSYEQYF.